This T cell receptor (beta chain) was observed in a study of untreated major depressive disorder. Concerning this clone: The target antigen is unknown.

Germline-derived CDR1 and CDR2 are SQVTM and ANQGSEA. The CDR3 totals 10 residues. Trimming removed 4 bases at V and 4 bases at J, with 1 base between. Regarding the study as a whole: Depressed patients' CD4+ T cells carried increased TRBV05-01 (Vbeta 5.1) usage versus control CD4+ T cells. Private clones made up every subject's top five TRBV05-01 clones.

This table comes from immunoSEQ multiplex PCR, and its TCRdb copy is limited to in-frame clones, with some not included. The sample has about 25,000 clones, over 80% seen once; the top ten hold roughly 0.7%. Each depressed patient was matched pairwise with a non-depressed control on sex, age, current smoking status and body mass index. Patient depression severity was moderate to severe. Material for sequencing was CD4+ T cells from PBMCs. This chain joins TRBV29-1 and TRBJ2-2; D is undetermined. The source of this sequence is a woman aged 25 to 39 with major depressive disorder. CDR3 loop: CSVGTGELFF. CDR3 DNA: TGCAGCGTTGGCACCGGGGAGCTGTTTTTT.